This T cell receptor (beta chain) is from a study of cytomegalovirus exposure and HLA in healthy donors. The donors belonged to the approximately 110-subject validation cohort, separate from the roughly 700-subject first cohort. Germline V gives CDR1 KGHSH, CDR2 LQKENI. CDR3 length equals 14 residues. Trimming removed 0 bases from V and 3 bases from J; junction bases left unmatched: 1. Clones were sequenced by immunoSEQ multiplex PCR, and TCRdb holds only the in-frame ones, with some missing. Counted here are roughly 150,000 clones, about 90% occurring once; the ten biggest clones make up about 9.3%. In the case of this clone: Its antigen remains unidentified. At the DNA level, this CDR3 is encoded by other sequences in the same sample as well.

Study-wide results and limits: TCR beta chains numbering more than 150 were designated cytomegalovirus-associated. Confirmation was obtained in vitro that three CMV-associated chains are specific for CMV antigens.

The chain links TRBV18 to TRBJ2-7; 8 bases align to TRBD2. Material: PBMCs. The sequence was obtained from a woman aged 18 to 35 in good health and CMV-seropositive. CDR3 in DNA: TGTGCCAGCTCACCACCGAGCGGGAGCTACGAGCAGTACTTC. It is translated as CASSPPSGSYEQYF.